This entry lists 9 T cell receptor beta chains sequenced from one sample in a study of blood T cell repertoires in COVID-19. Using immunoSEQ multiplex PCR, the repertoire was profiled, and TCRdb retains in-frame clones only, with some absent. Counted here are roughly 280,000 clones, approximately 82% occurring once; the ten biggest clones make up about 4.5%. The sequencing sample was made of peripheral blood. The receptor source for this set is a man between 60 and 75 years old who had recovered from COVID-19.

This chain joins TRBV10-2 and TRBJ2-2; weak D call: TRBD2 (6 bases). The CDR3 extends over 13 amino acids. Deletions cut 7 bases from V and 6 bases from J, with 12 bases between. CDR1 and CDR2 (germline): WSHSY, SAAADI. CDR3 in amino acids: CASTFGGSGELFF. CDR3 nucleotides: TGCGCCAGCACCTTTGGAGGGTCCGGGGAGCTGTTTTTT.

To note about this clone: Additional DNA sequences in this sample encode the identical CDR3. The gene calls are TRBV5-1 and TRBJ1-1, with D possibly matching TRBD1 (5 bases). This CDR3 has 13 residues. Trimming pared 1 base from V and 5 bases from J, leaving 9 bases between. Germline assignment: CDR1 SGHRS and CDR2 YFSETQ. CDR3 bases: TGCGCCAGCAGCTTGTTGGGGGGTACTGAAGCTTTCTTT. It translates to CASSLLGGTEAFF.

The chain is built from TRBV5-1 and TRBJ2-7; 7 nucleotides line up with TRBD1. Losses at the gene ends were 4 bases for V and 5 bases for J; bases not matched to a gene: 9. The germline V gene encodes CDR1 SGHRS and CDR2 YFSETQ. The CDR3 covers 14 residues. Here the CDR3 reads CASSRSGTEDEQYF. DNA for the CDR3: TGCGCCAGCAGCCGATCCGGGACAGAGGACGAGCAGTACTTC.

CDR3 sequence: CASSLEAGAGNTIYF. The DNA for the CDR3 is TGTGCCAGCAGCTTAGAAGCGGGGGCTGGAAACACCATATATTTT. The chain combines TRBV11-2 with TRBJ1-3, with D perhaps TRBD1 (5 bases). Trimming removed 0 bases from V and 2 bases from J, with 8 bases in between. Germline V gives CDR1 SGHAT, CDR2 FQNNGV. This CDR3 contains 15 residues.

This clone was picked up a small number of times. V is TRBV9 and J is TRBJ2-1; 8 bases line up with TRBD1. V was pared by 4 bases and J by 0 bases, with 3 bases of the junction left unmatched. The CDR3 runs to 15 residues. The germline gives CDR1 SGDLS, CDR2 YYNGEE. In nucleotides, the CDR3 is TGTGCCAGCAGCTCGGGACAGGACTCCTACAATGAGCAGTTCTTC. It is translated as CASSSGQDSYNEQFF. Variable domain in full (rest from reference TRBV9 and TRBJ2-1): DSGVTQTPKHLITATGQRVTLRCSPRSGDLSVYWYQQSLDQGLQFLIQYYNGEERAKGNILERFSAQQFPDLHSELNLSSLELGDSALYFCASSSGQDSYNEQFFGPGTRLTVL.

The chain employs TRBV5-6 and TRBJ2-7; 9 bases fit TRBD2. Germline CDR1 and CDR2: SGHDT and YYEEEE. The CDR3 is 14 amino acids. V shed 4 bases, J shed 3 bases, and the junction held 5 bases outside the gene matches. The CDR3 DNA sequence: TGTGCCAGCAGCCCACGGACTAGCGACTACGAGCAGTACTTC. Protein product: CASSPRTSDYEQYF.

This clone has just a few counts. The chain employs TRBV28 and TRBJ1-1, with no clear D. Looked up from germline, CDR1 is MDHEN and CDR2 is SYDVKM. The CDR3 runs to 16 residues. The germline V and J ends were trimmed by 2 bases and 5 bases, with 18 bases remaining between them. The CDR3 loop is CASSLPSPGSRTEAFF. CDR3 DNA: TGTGCCAGCAGTTTACCGTCGCCAGGATCACGGACTGAAGCTTTCTTT.

The rearrangement joins TRBV7-2 to TRBJ1-1, with TRBD1 matching over 10 bases. This CDR3 spans 16 amino acids. Germline CDR1 is SGHTA and CDR2 is FQGNSA. The J segment lost 0 bases and the V segment lost 3 bases, leaving 4 bases of the junction unmatched. The CDR3 DNA follows: TGTGCCAGCAGCTTGACAGGGGGCGGAATGAACACTGAAGCTTTCTTT. Translating it yields CASSLTGGGMNTEAFF.

V usage is TRBV5-4 and J usage is TRBJ2-1; the match to TRBD2 covers 8 bases. The CDR3 runs to 13 residues. The V segment lost 5 bases and the J segment 4 bases; nucleotides outside the gene matches: 2. Germline lookup yields CDR1 SGHNT and CDR2 YYREEE (reference sequence). CDR3 region: CASSVAGYNEQFF. For the CDR3, the DNA is TGTGCCAGCAGTGTAGCGGGGTACAATGAGCAGTTCTTC.